What follows are 17 T cell receptor beta chains derived from one specimen sequenced in a study of chemoradiotherapy in HPV16-positive cancers. Clones were read by immunoSEQ multiplex PCR, and TCRdb kept only the in-frame ones, dropping some. The data hold around 17,000 clones, with around 70% observed a single time. The sample consisted of tumor tissue, taken from a patient who underwent chemoradiotherapy. The receptor source for this set is a human donor with HPV-associated anogenital cancer.

This clone was recorded a few times. The V call is TRBV11-2, the J call TRBJ2-3; D gene unclear. The length of the CDR3 is 15 residues. The germline gives CDR1 SGHAT, CDR2 FQNNGV. V was trimmed by 1 base and J by 1 base, leaving 9 bases between them. CDR3 sequence: CASSLGSSRTDTQYF. The CDR3 coding sequence is TGTGCCAGCAGCTTAGGGTCTTCCCGCACAGATACGCAGTATTTT.

This clone appeared a few times. This chain joins TRBV5-1 and TRBJ1-1, with 12 positions matching TRBD1. The germline V gene has CDR1 SGHRS and CDR2 YFSETQ. CDR3 length: 16 amino acids. Germline trimming cut 5 bases from V and 0 bases from J; bases unmatched to any gene: 5. CDR3 DNA sequence: TGCGCCAGCAGATCGGGGACAGGGGGCCTGAACACTGAAGCTTTCTTT. Translation: CASRSGTGGLNTEAFF. Supplemented by reference TRBV5-1 and TRBJ1-1, the full variable domain reads KAGVTQTPRYLIKTRGQQVTLSCSPISGHRSVSWYQQTPGQGLQFLFEYFSETQRNKGNFPGRFSGRQFSNSRSEMNVSTLELGDSALYLCASRSGTGGLNTEAFFGQGTRLTVV.

This CDR3 is CASSVDTDTSPLHF. CDR3 sequence (DNA): TGTGCCAGCAGCGTGGACACTGATACTTCACCCCTCCACTTT. This rearrangement joins TRBV5-6 to TRBJ1-6; D is perhaps TRBD1 (5 bases). V was cut by 4 bases and J by 9 bases, with 14 bases left in between. CDR3 length: 14 residues. Looked up from germline, CDR1 is SGHDT and CDR2 is YYEEEE.

The CDR3 protein is CASSDPGQGEVEQYF. The CDR3 DNA reads as TGCGCCAGCAGCGATCCGGGACAGGGGGAGGTCGAGCAGTACTTC. V is TRBV10-2 and J is TRBJ2-7, with TRBD1 matching 11 bases. V shed 6 bases, J shed 6 bases, and the junction held 10 bases outside the gene matches. The V gene's germline CDR1 is WSHSY and CDR2 SAAADI. The CDR3 is 15 amino acids.

V is TRBV5-4 and J is TRBJ1-5, with TRBD1 as a possible D gene (5 bases). The CDR3 runs 15 residues. CDR1 is SGHNT, CDR2 YYREEE, per germline (reference sequence). The V end was cut by 4 bases, the J end by 0 bases, with 11 bases between. CDR3 in DNA: TGTGCCAGCAGCGCGGACCAGGGTAGCAATCAGCCCCAGCATTTT. This encodes CASSADQGSNQPQHF.

CDR3: CASSLSGAVYEQYF. Here the CDR3 DNA reads TGTGCCAGCAGCTTATCAGGGGCCGTCTACGAGCAGTACTTC. The rearrangement uses TRBV5-5 and TRBJ2-7; possible D gene TRBD1, 6 bases. Trimming removed 2 bases from V and 3 bases from J, with 12 bases in between. In germline, CDR1 is SGHKS, CDR2 YYEKEE (reference sequence). The CDR3 contains 14 residues.

The chain links TRBV6-5 to TRBJ1-5; tentative D call: TRBD1 (5 bases). The CDR3 loop spans 14 amino acids. The V end lost 5 bases, the J end lost 3 bases, and 11 bases lay between the germline ends. Germline CDR1 reads MNHEY; CDR2 reads SVGAGI. CDR3 residues: CASSAQGLNQPQHF. Written as DNA, the CDR3 is TGTGCCAGCAGTGCTCAGGGACTCAATCAGCCCCAGCATTTT.

The V call is TRBV5-3, the J call TRBJ2-7; unclear D gene. TRBV5-3 is known as an ORF, though its function is uncertain. The CDR3 totals 14 residues. The V end lost 0 bases, the J end lost 1 base, and 8 bases lay between the germline ends. Here the CDR3 reads CARSLGITSYEQYF. DNA for the CDR3: TGTGCCAGAAGCTTGGGGATAACTTCCTACGAGCAGTACTTC.

This clone occurred a few times. This rearrangement joins TRBV29-1 to TRBJ2-1; 9 bases match TRBD2. Germline values: CDR1 SQVTM, CDR2 ANQGSEA. This CDR3 spans 15 amino acids. After removal of 6 bases from V and 5 bases from J, the junction contained 11 bases not matched to a gene. The CDR3 region has the DNA TGCAGCGTGGATGGTTTAAGCGGGGGGAACAATGAGCAGTTCTTC. Translation: CSVDGLSGGNNEQFF.

This clone is classed as medium-sized. The chain is built from TRBV10-1 and TRBJ2-7; D is unresolved. CDR1 WNHNN and CDR2 SYGVQD come from the germline V gene (reference sequence). V lost 0 bases and J lost 1, with 4 bases in between. This CDR3 has 13 residues. In nucleotides, the CDR3 is TGCGCCAGCAGTGAGTCGGGGTCCTACGAGCAGTACTTC. Translation gives CASSESGSYEQYF.

There are a few counts of this clone. The V and J genes are TRBV5-1 and TRBJ2-3, with D possibly being TRBD1 (7 bases). V gave up 7 bases and J gave up 4 bases, with 13 bases separating them. Per germline, CDR1 SGHRS and CDR2 YFSETQ. CDR3 length equals 13 residues. The CDR3 DNA is TGCGCCAGCCGACAGGGAGGCCCAGATACGCAGTATTTT. It is translated as CASRQGGPDTQYF.

This clone showed up just once. The gene calls are TRBV27 and TRBJ1-2; perhaps TRBD1 as D (6 bases). Germline lookup yields CDR1 MNHEY and CDR2 SMNVEV (reference sequence). There are 13 residues in the CDR3. Trimming left V 8 bases short and J 4 bases short, with 14 bases between. The CDR3 here is CASRDTNFYGYTF. The CDR3 coding sequence is TGTGCCAGCCGGGACACAAATTTCTATGGCTACACCTTC.

In its sample, this clone was seen a few times. CDR3 sequence (DNA): TGTGCCTGGAGTCCATCACTAGCGGGGGACACAGATACGCAGTATTTT. This encodes CAWSPSLAGDTDTQYF. The gene calls are TRBV30 and TRBJ2-3; 11 bases are a match to TRBD2. Germline V gives CDR1 GTSNPN, CDR2 SVGIG (reference sequence). The ends lost 2 bases at V and 2 bases at J; junction bases unmatched: 6. CDR3 size: 16 residues. Filled out from reference TRBV30 and TRBJ2-3, the complete variable domain reads SQTIHQWPATLVQPVGSPLSLECTVEGTSNPNLYWYRQAAGRGLQLLFYSVGIGQISSEVPQNLSASRPQDRQFILSSKKLLLSDSGFYLCAWSPSLAGDTDTQYFGPGTRLTVL.

This sequence joins TRBV7-3 and TRBJ2-1; 8 nucleotides line up with TRBD2. The germline V gene has CDR1 SGHTA and CDR2 FQGTGA. After removal of 4 bases from V and 9 bases from J, the junction contained 5 bases not matched to a gene. The CDR3 extends over 13 amino acids. CDR3 sequence reads: CASSSTSVGEQFF. The CDR3 region has the DNA TGTGCCAGCAGCTCGACTAGCGTTGGTGAGCAGTTCTTC.

V and J are TRBV9 and TRBJ1-4, with 9 bases aligning to TRBD1. CDR3 length equals 14 residues. CDR1 and CDR2 from the germline V gene are SGDLS and YYNGEE. The trim removed 3 bases at V and 8 bases at J, leaving 5 bases unmatched. The DNA for the CDR3 is TGTGCCAGCAGCGAGACAGGGGGAGGGGAAAAACTGTTTTTT. Translating gives CASSETGGGEKLFF.

The V gene is TRBV2, the J gene TRBJ1-6; no reliable D call. Germline V lookup: CDR1 SNHLY, CDR2 FYNNEI. Trimming left V 3 bases short and J 10 bases short, with 16 bases between. The CDR3 totals 15 residues. CDR3 in DNA: TGTGCCAGCAGTGAGGGAAATAAACGCAGGTCACCCCTCCACTTT. Residues: CASSEGNKRRSPLHF.

J is TRBJ2-6 and V is TRBV5-6; perhaps TRBD1 as D (5 bases). Germline-derived CDR1 and CDR2 are SGHDT and YYEEEE. V gave up 4 bases and J gave up 4 bases, with 18 bases separating them. The CDR3 is made up of 17 amino acids. The CDR3 is CASSTVGQGSGANVLTF. The CDR3 region has the DNA TGTGCCAGCAGCACCGTTGGTCAGGGTAGCGGGGCCAACGTCCTGACTTTC.